This passage covers 14 T cell receptor beta chains from one sample sequenced in a study of long-term antiretroviral therapy in people with HIV. Sequencing relied on immunoSEQ assay v3.0, run at survey level. The protocol was immunoSEQ multiplex PCR, while the TCRdb copy is restricted to in-frame clones and leaves out a portion. The sample holds 34,000 or so clones, approximately 95% seen once. The sample here was unsorted PBMCs, taken more than 5 years after starting antiretroviral therapy. The source is a woman between 50 and 59 years old with HIV.

The rearrangement links TRBV4-1 to TRBJ2-2, with 11 bases identical to TRBD2. Germline V gene sequence: CDR1 MGHRA, CDR2 YSYEKL. The ends lost 4 bases at V and 7 bases at J; junction bases unmatched: 2. This CDR3 is built from 14 residues. CDR3 sequence: CASSRSGGDGELFF. The CDR3 region has the DNA TGCGCCAGCAGCCGTAGCGGGGGGGACGGGGAGCTGTTTTTT.

The chain has TRBV4-2 and TRBJ2-7; 7 positions agree with TRBD1. The CDR3 consists of 16 residues. Germline V gene data show CDR1 as LGHNA and CDR2 as YNFKEQ. V shed 0 bases, J shed 0 bases, and the junction held 5 bases outside the gene matches. The CDR3, as DNA: TGTGCCAGCAGCCAAGATAGAGGGACAGTCTCCTACGAGCAGTACTTC. Encoded protein: CASSQDRGTVSYEQYF.

This sequence joins TRBV18 and TRBJ2-1, with unresolved D. Germline CDR1 KGHSH, CDR2 LQKENI. The CDR3 length is 12 residues. Trimming cost V 0 bases and J 6 bases, with 3 bases left between them. CDR3: CASSPPTNEQFF. CDR3 DNA: TGTGCCAGCTCACCACCCACCAATGAGCAGTTCTTC. The full variable domain, its missing parts supplied by reference TRBV18 and TRBJ2-1, is NAGVMQNPRHLVRRRGQEARLRCSPMKGHSHVYWYRQLPEEGLKFMVYLQKENIIDESGMPKERFSAEFPKEGPSILRIQQVVRGDSAAYFCASSPPTNEQFFGPGTRLTVL.

This chain uses TRBV5-4 with TRBJ2-3; D unresolved. This CDR3 is 16 amino acids long. The V end lost 5 bases, the J end lost 2 bases, and 18 bases lay between the germline ends. The germline CDR1 and CDR2 sequences are SGHNT and YYREEE (reference sequence). CDR3 loop: CASSSGPTPDTDTQYF. CDR3 in DNA: TGTGCCAGCAGTTCCGGGCCAACCCCCGACACAGATACGCAGTATTTT.

This chain joins TRBV18 and TRBJ1-2; D call uncertain. The CDR3 sequence is 13 residues long. Germline V gene data show CDR1 as KGHSH and CDR2 as LQKENI. The V end was cut by 4 bases, the J end by 1 base, with 7 bases between. CDR3 coding DNA: TGTGCCAGCTCACAAGGCTTTAACTATGGCTACACCTTC. Its translation is CASSQGFNYGYTF.

This rearrangement joins TRBV5-5 to TRBJ2-1; perhaps TRBD2 as D (6 bases). CDR3 size: 16 residues. The ends were cut back, 4 bases at V and 0 bases at J, with 14 bases in the middle. Germline V lookup: CDR1 SGHKS, CDR2 YYEKEE (reference sequence). CDR3 region: CASSAKGLNSYNEQFF. CDR3 DNA: TGTGCCAGCAGCGCGAAGGGACTCAACTCCTACAATGAGCAGTTCTTC.

This chain connects TRBV5-1 to TRBJ1-6; 10 bases line up with TRBD1. V lost 4 bases, J lost 10 bases, and 8 bases stayed unmatched. Germline lookup yields CDR1 SGHRS and CDR2 YFSETQ. CDR3 length: 15 amino acids. The DNA of the CDR3 is TGCGCCAGCAGCCGAACGGACAGGGGGTCCTCACCCCTCCACTTT. Translated: CASSRTDRGSSPLHF.

The V gene is TRBV6-5, the J gene TRBJ1-6, with D perhaps matching TRBD1 (5 bases). CDR3 length: 14 amino acids. V was trimmed by 4 bases and J by 4 bases, leaving 8 bases between them. From germline, CDR1 is MNHEY and CDR2 SVGAGI. The CDR3 is CASSLKGYNSPLHF. The CDR3 region has the DNA TGTGCCAGCAGTTTGAAGGGGTATAATTCACCCCTCCACTTT.

The rearrangement links TRBV7-9 to TRBJ2-2, with D possibly matching TRBD1 (6 bases). From germline, CDR1 is SEHNR and CDR2 FQNEAQ (reference sequence). V lost 5 bases and J lost 2, with 18 bases in between. The CDR3 sequence is 17 residues long. The CDR3 nucleotides read TGTGCCAGCAGCCCCAAAGGTGGGACACAAAACACCGGGGAGCTGTTTTTT. Protein product: CASSPKGGTQNTGELFF.

This chain joins TRBV30 and TRBJ1-1; a weak D match, TRBD1 (5 bases). The CDR3 consists of 13 residues. V was trimmed by 1 base and J by 7 bases, leaving 13 bases between them. CDR1 and CDR2 (germline): GTSNPN, SVGIG (reference sequence). CDR3 sequence (DNA): TGTGCCTGGAGTGGGGGCCACAAGCATGAAGCTTTCTTT. Its protein is CAWSGGHKHEAFF. The full variable domain, completed using reference TRBV30 and TRBJ1-1, is SQTIHQWPATLVQPVGSPLSLECTVEGTSNPNLYWYRQAAGRGLQLLFYSVGIGQISSEVPQNLSASRPQDRQFILSSKKLLLSDSGFYLCAWSGGHKHEAFFGQGTRLTVV.

This sequence joins TRBV5-1 and TRBJ2-5; tentatively, D is TRBD1 (6 bases). Per the germline V gene, CDR1 is SGHRS and CDR2 is YFSETQ. The CDR3 consists of 14 residues. V was trimmed by 4 bases and J by 5 bases, leaving 15 bases between them. CDR3 sequence reads: CASSERGIRETQYF. CDR3 nucleotide sequence: TGCGCCAGCAGCGAAAGGGGGATACGGGAGACCCAGTACTTC.

The chain uses TRBV6-4 and TRBJ2-5, with D perhaps given as TRBD1 or TRBD2 (5 bases each). The V gene lost 5 bases and the J gene lost 0 bases, with 10 bases spanning the gap. Germline-derived CDR1 and CDR2 are MRHNA and SNTAGT. There are 14 residues in the CDR3. The CDR3 loop reads CASSPGTDQETQYF. CDR3 nucleotide sequence: TGTGCCAGCAGTCCCGGGACGGACCAAGAGACCCAGTACTTC.

This chain uses TRBV6-5 with TRBJ1-5, with D perhaps TRBD1 (6 bases). Germline values: CDR1 MNHEY, CDR2 SVGAGI. CDR3 length: 15 amino acids. Trimming cost V 0 bases and J 5 bases, with 11 bases left between them. The CDR3 sequence: CASSYSWGGDQPQHF. The CDR3 DNA reads TGTGCCAGCAGTTACTCGTGGGGGGGCGATCAGCCCCAGCATTTT.

This sequence joins TRBV6-5 and TRBJ1-1; D perhaps matches TRBD1 (6 bases). The CDR3 is 15 amino acids. The V end lost 6 bases, the J end lost 2 bases, and 16 bases lay between the germline ends. Looked up from germline, CDR1 is MNHEY and CDR2 is SVGAGI. CDR3 coding DNA: TGTGCCAGCAGCCGCGCGACGGACAGCAACACTGAAGCTTTCTTT. Encoded protein: CASSRATDSNTEAFF.